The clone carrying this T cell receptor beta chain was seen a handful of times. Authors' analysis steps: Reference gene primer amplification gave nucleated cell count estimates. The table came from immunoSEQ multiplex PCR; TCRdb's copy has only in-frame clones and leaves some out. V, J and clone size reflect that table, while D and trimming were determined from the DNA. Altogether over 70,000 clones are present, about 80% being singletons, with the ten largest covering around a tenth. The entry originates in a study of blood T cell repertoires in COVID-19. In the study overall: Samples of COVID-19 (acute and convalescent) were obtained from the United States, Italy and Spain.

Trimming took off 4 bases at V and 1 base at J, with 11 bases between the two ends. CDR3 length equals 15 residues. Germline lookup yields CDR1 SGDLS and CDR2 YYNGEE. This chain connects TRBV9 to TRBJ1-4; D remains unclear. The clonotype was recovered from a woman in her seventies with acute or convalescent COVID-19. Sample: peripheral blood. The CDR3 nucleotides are TGTGCCAGCAGCCCCCGGGTGGGAACTAATGAAAAACTGTTTTTT. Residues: CASSPRVGTNEKLFF.